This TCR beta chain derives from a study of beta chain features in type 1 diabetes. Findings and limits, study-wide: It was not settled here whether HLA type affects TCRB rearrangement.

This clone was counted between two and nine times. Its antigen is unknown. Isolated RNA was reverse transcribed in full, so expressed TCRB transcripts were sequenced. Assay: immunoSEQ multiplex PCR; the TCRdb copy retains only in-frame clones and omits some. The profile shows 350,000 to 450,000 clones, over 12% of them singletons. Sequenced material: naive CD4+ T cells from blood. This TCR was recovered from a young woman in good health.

CDR3 coding DNA: TGTGCCAGCAGTACCGGGACTAGCGGGTTCCCTCAAGAGACCCAGTACTTC. This encodes CASSTGTSGFPQETQYF. The genes are TRBV2 and TRBJ2-5; 12 nucleotides match TRBD2. The CDR3 extends over 17 amino acids. The ends lost 5 bases at V and 2 bases at J; junction bases unmatched: 9. Germline-derived CDR1 and CDR2 are SNHLY and FYNNEI.